The sample holds a few counts of the clone carrying this TCR beta chain. Total RNA, at least 5.5 micrograms per sample, came from PBMCs. This record belongs to a study of blood T cells in healthy people across ages. Sample-barcoded 5' priming and a J-beta primer mix drove a second PCR of about 6 to 11 cycles. Per-sample output comprised a minimum of 2.5 million paired-end reads containing CDR3. TCRdb reprocessed the 5' RACE reads via MiXCR and lists one record per CDR3 protein. Of some 1.1 million distinct CDR3 sequences detected, roughly two fifths appear once; the ten largest clones hold around 13%. This CDR3 is built from 15 residues. Looked up from germline, CDR1 is LNHNV and CDR2 is YYDKDF (reference sequence). Trimming stripped 5 bases from V and 0 bases from J, with 8 bases between.

The sample consisted of blood. This rearrangement joins TRBV15 to TRBJ1-6; D not certain. The sequence was collected from a man between 18 and 29 years old in good health. CDR3 sequence (DNA): TGTGCCACCAGCTTGGGAGACTCCTATAATTCACCCCTCCACTTT. It codes for CATSLGDSYNSPLHF.